The 16 T cell receptor beta chains presented below share a single source sample, sequenced in a study of beta chain features in type 1 diabetes (dated by TCRdb to 2016 to 2018). Libraries were constructed by the immunoSEQ multiplex PCR assay. The High Capacity cDNA Reverse Transcription Kit was used to reverse transcribe all of the isolated RNA, meaning that expressed TCRB transcripts were what got sequenced. TCRdb provides this immuneACCESS table in a form limited to in-frame rearrangements. Some clones are lacking; in checked studies, under half of them reflect an unresolved V gene, and why the rest are absent is not known. The table for this sample lists around 300,000 clones; approximately 8.1% of them were counted only once. More than 0.8% of the sample is taken by the ten largest. The sample taken for sequencing was central memory CD4+ T cells from blood. These receptors came from a woman under 30 in good health.

CDR3 region: CASSKALRGRNTIYF. The CDR3 DNA is TGTGCCAGCAGCAAAGCGCTCAGGGGAAGAAACACCATATATTTT. This sequence joins TRBV21-1 and TRBJ1-3; the listed D gene, TRBD1, was not tested against the DNA. TRBV21-1 is described as a pseudogene. The CDR3 has 15 residues.

This clone was seen at least ten times. The chain couples TRBV6-6 to TRBJ1-1; TRBD1 is a possible D gene (5 bases). Trimming pared 3 bases from V and 3 bases from J, leaving 14 bases between. Germline V gene data show CDR1 as MNHNY and CDR2 as SVGAGI (reference sequence). CDR3 length: 15 amino acids. CDR3 loop: CASSYVRGVYTEAFF. In DNA, the CDR3 is TGTGCCAGCAGTTATGTCCGGGGGGTTTACACTGAAGCTTTCTTT.

The V gene is TRBV4-1, the J gene TRBJ1-6, with D unresolved. The germline V and J ends were trimmed by 0 bases and 7 bases, with 7 bases remaining between them. The CDR3 loop spans 14 amino acids. The germline gives CDR1 MGHRA, CDR2 YSYEKL. CDR3 DNA: TGCGCCAGCAGCCAAGACAGGTTCAATTCACCCCTCCACTTT. Its protein is CASSQDRFNSPLHF.

At least ten counts were recorded for this clone. This chain joins TRBV5-1 and TRBJ2-6; D remains ambiguous. Looked up from germline, CDR1 is SGHRS and CDR2 is YFSETQ. V lost 0 bases and J 5 bases, leaving 6 bases between the germline ends. The CDR3 is 14 amino acids. DNA of the CDR3: TGCGCCAGCAGCTTGGACTTACGGGCCAACGTCCTGACTTTC. Translated: CASSLDLRANVLTF.

The V call is TRBV4-2, the J call TRBJ1-2; D possibly corresponds to TRBD1 (5 bases). Germline CDR1 reads LGHNA; CDR2 reads YNFKEQ. V dropped 1 base and J dropped 8 bases, with 20 bases sitting between them. The CDR3 has 16 amino acids. In DNA form, the CDR3 reads TGTGCCAGCAGCCAAGTATCAGGGCTAGTGGTGGGAGGCTACACCTTC. This sequence encodes CASSQVSGLVVGGYTF.

This clone has a count of ten or more. The chain uses TRBV7-3 and TRBJ2-4, with 7 bases that match TRBD2. This CDR3 has 16 residues. CDR1 is SGHTA, CDR2 FQGTGA, per germline. V trimming: 6 bases; J trimming: 8 bases; junction bases outside the gene matches: 16. The CDR3 DNA reads TGTGCCAGCAGGCCCCCCGGGGGGACGCCTTCGGACATTCAGTACTTC. Amino acid sequence: CASRPPGGTPSDIQYF.

This rearrangement joins TRBV20-1 to TRBJ2-7; D not resolved. The V end was cut by 5 bases, the J end by 5 bases, with 7 bases between. The V gene's germline CDR1 is DFQATT and CDR2 SNEGSKA (reference sequence). The CDR3 is 10 amino acids. Here the CDR3 DNA reads TGCAGTGCTCTGGGGAACGAGCAGTACTTC. The encoded protein is CSALGNEQYF.

This clone was counted between two and nine times. The chain joins TRBV6-6 to TRBJ2-3; 8 nucleotides align to TRBD2. Germline CDR1 MNHNY, CDR2 SVGAGI (reference sequence). The trim removed 9 bases at V and 4 bases at J, leaving 6 bases unmatched. The CDR3 spans 13 residues. The CDR3 loop is CASSGIGADTQYF. In DNA form, the CDR3 reads TGTGCCAGTAGCGGGATAGGGGCAGATACGCAGTATTTT.

This clone was found a few times. The DNA for the CDR3 is TGTGCCAGCAGTCGAGGACAGGGCCGAGGGGGCTACACCTTC. It codes for CASSRGQGRGGYTF. This chain connects TRBV28 to TRBJ1-2; TRBD1 matches 8 bases. The J segment lost 8 bases and the V segment lost 5 bases, leaving 10 bases of the junction unmatched. CDR1 and CDR2 (germline): MDHEN, SYDVKM. CDR3 length: 14 amino acids.

This clone has more than one count but fewer than ten. V and J are TRBV7-2 and TRBJ2-1; D not resolved. The CDR3 has 13 residues. Trimming cost V 5 bases and J 12 bases, with 17 bases left between them. From germline, CDR1 is SGHTA and CDR2 FQGNSA. The CDR3, as DNA: TGTGCCAGCAGCACCCAATATGGGCGTCCGCAGTTCTTC. As protein: CASSTQYGRPQFF.

V usage is TRBV7-2 and J usage is TRBJ2-7; tentative D call: TRBD1 (5 bases). Trimming cost V 1 base and J 1 base, with 11 bases left between them. The length of the CDR3 is 15 residues. The V gene's germline CDR1 is SGHTA and CDR2 FQGNSA. The CDR3 reads CASSLELGPSYEQYV. In nucleotides, the CDR3 is TGTGCCAGCAGCTTAGAATTGGGGCCGTCCTACGAGCAGTACGTC.

The gene calls are TRBV7-9 and TRBJ2-3; tentatively, D is TRBD2 (6 bases). V lost 5 bases and J lost 2, with 17 bases in between. Germline assignment: CDR1 SEHNR and CDR2 FQNEAQ (reference sequence). The CDR3 runs 16 residues. The CDR3 loop reads CASSQLGLRDTDTQYF. In DNA form, the CDR3 reads TGTGCCAGCAGCCAACTGGGACTTAGAGACACAGATACGCAGTATTTT. The full variable domain, rest sourced from reference TRBV7-9 and TRBJ2-3, is DTGVSQNPRHKITKRGQNVTFRCDPISEHNRLYWYRQTLGQGPEFLTYFQNEAQLEKSRLLSDRFSAERPKGSFSTLEIQRTEQGDSAMYLCASSQLGLRDTDTQYFGPGTRLTVL.

The gene calls are TRBV6-5 and TRBJ1-6, with 7 nucleotides matching TRBD1. Germline V gives CDR1 MNHEY, CDR2 SVGAGI. The CDR3 consists of 15 residues. Trimming cost V 5 bases and J 15 bases; bases outside gene matches: 16. The CDR3 nucleotides are TGTGCCAGCAGTCCCCCGGGACAGTCGATTCAGGGCCTCCACTTT. Encoded protein: CASSPPGQSIQGLHF.

Worth noting for this clone: This CDR3 is also generated by other DNA sequences in the sample. The chain joins TRBV7-3 to TRBJ2-5; D tentatively fits TRBD1 or TRBD2 (5 bases each). The V and J ends lost 2 bases and 4 bases respectively, with 11 bases between them. Germline-derived CDR1 and CDR2 are SGHTA and FQGTGA. CDR3 length: 14 residues. CDR3 DNA sequence: TGTGCCAGCAGCTTATCAGGGAGAGGAGAGACCCAGTACTTC. Protein sequence: CASSLSGRGETQYF. The whole variable domain, remainder taken from reference TRBV7-3 and TRBJ2-5, is GAGVSQTPSNKVTEKGKYVELRCDPISGHTALYWYRQSLGQGPEFLIYFQGTGAADDSGLPNDRFFAVRPEGSVSTLKIQRTERGDSAVYLCASSLSGRGETQYFGPGTRLLVL.

This clone has just a few counts. The likely explanation is a read error, given a far larger clone one base away. The chain uses TRBV7-2 and TRBJ2-5; D is perhaps TRBD2 (7 bases). Germline CDR1 is SGHTA and CDR2 is FQGNSA. This CDR3 comprises 14 residues. V was shortened by 3 bases and J by 1 base, with 9 bases between the two germline ends. The CDR3 bases are TGTGCCAGCAGCTTGGGGGGGGCCCAAGAGACCCAGTACTTC. This translates into CASSLGGAQETQYF.

This clone was seen a handful of times. The chain couples TRBV6-1 to TRBJ1-5; perhaps TRBD1 as D (5 bases). Germline assignment: CDR1 MNHNS and CDR2 SASEGT. Deletions cut 2 bases from V and 6 bases from J, with 14 bases between. The CDR3 is 15 amino acids. The CDR3 sequence is CASSEQGIAAQPQHF. The CDR3 DNA is TGTGCCAGCAGTGAACAGGGTATAGCGGCTCAGCCCCAGCATTTT.